This is a list of T cell receptor beta chains from one sample in a study of blood T cells in healthy people across ages. Each CDR3 protein gets one entry after TCRdb re-called the 5' RACE reads with MiXCR. There are about 1.8 million distinct CDR3 sequences in the sample; about 49% occur only once, and 2.1% lies in the top ten. The sample consisted of blood. These receptors came from a woman aged 40 to 55 in good health. Both conserved end residues are part of each CDR3. D genes are given only for firm matches. Size values are once, few and many counts, or a class for expanded clones, and some rows have none.

CDR3nt: TGTGCTAGTGGTTTCTGGGGGGACGAGAGCACAGATACGCAGTATTTT; CDR3aa: CASGFWGDESTDTQYF; abundance: NA; j_gene: TRBJ2-3; v_gene: TRBV12-5; len: 16; d_gene: NA
CDR3nt: TGTGCCAGCAGTTCCCGAATTGGGGGCACAGATACGCAGTATTTT; CDR3aa: CASSSRIGGTDTQYF; abundance: few; j_gene: TRBJ2-3; v_gene: TRBV6-2/TRBV6-3; len: 15; d_gene: NA
CDR3nt: TGCGCCAGCAGGGCGACGAATATGAACACTGAAGCTTTCTTT; CDR3aa: CASRATNMNTEAFF; abundance: NA; j_gene: TRBJ1-1; v_gene: TRBV10-2; len: 14; d_gene: NA
CDR3nt: TGTGCCAGCAGTAGGGGACTTGCCGAGTCAGCCAAAAACATTCAGTACTTC; CDR3aa: CASSRGLAESAKNIQYF; abundance: NA; j_gene: TRBJ2-4; v_gene: TRBV27; len: 17; d_gene: NA
CDR3nt: TGTGCCAGCAGTTTATCAGCGGGGGGCATAGAGACCCAGTACTTC; CDR3aa: CASSLSAGGIETQYF; abundance: NA; j_gene: TRBJ2-5; v_gene: TRBV6-4; len: 15; d_gene: TRBD2
CDR3nt: TGTGCCAGTAGTGCGATCGGGGTCACAGATACGCAGTATTTT; CDR3aa: CASSAIGVTDTQYF; abundance: NA; j_gene: TRBJ2-3; v_gene: TRBV19; len: 14; d_gene: NA
CDR3nt: TGTGCCAGCAGTGAAGCGCTCGGGACTAGCGATGAGCAGTTCTTC; CDR3aa: CASSEALGTSDEQFF; abundance: few; j_gene: TRBJ2-1; v_gene: TRBV6-1; len: 15; d_gene: TRBD2
CDR3nt: TGTGCCACCAGCAGAGTTCCGTCCGAGGGCTCGAGCTCCTACAATGAGCAGTTCTTC; CDR3aa: CATSRVPSEGSSSYNEQFF; abundance: few; j_gene: TRBJ2-1; v_gene: TRBV15; len: 19; d_gene: NA
CDR3nt: TGTGCCAGCAGTTTATCACTAGCAGGCCTCAGGGAGACCCAGTACTTC; CDR3aa: CASSLSLAGLRETQYF; abundance: NA; j_gene: TRBJ2-5; v_gene: TRBV28; len: 16; d_gene: NA
CDR3nt: TGCAGTGCGAGGTCCCCAGGGTCAAGCTCCTACGAGCAGTACTTC; CDR3aa: CSARSPGSSSYEQYF; abundance: NA; j_gene: TRBJ2-7; v_gene: TRBV20-1; len: 15; d_gene: NA
CDR3nt: TGCGCCAGCAGCCAAGTGGGGACTTTTGAGACCCAGTACTTC; CDR3aa: CASSQVGTFETQYF; abundance: NA; j_gene: TRBJ2-5; v_gene: TRBV4-1; len: 14; d_gene: NA
CDR3nt: TGTGCCAGCAGTCTCGGACAGGGATTTAGAGGGAATACGCAGTATTTT; CDR3aa: CASSLGQGFRGNTQYF; abundance: NA; j_gene: TRBJ2-3; v_gene: TRBV27; len: 16; d_gene: TRBD1
CDR3nt: TGTGCCAGCAGTTACGAGGGGAGAAACAATGAGCAGTTCTTC; CDR3aa: CASSYEGRNNEQFF; abundance: NA; j_gene: TRBJ2-1; v_gene: TRBV27; len: 14; d_gene: NA
CDR3nt: TGTGCCACCGAAGGGTTGTACCAAGAGACCCAGTACTTC; CDR3aa: CATEGLYQETQYF; abundance: NA; j_gene: TRBJ2-5; v_gene: TRBV24-1; len: 13; d_gene: NA